This T cell receptor (beta chain) derives from a study of memory CD4+ T cells and cytomegalovirus serostatus. The sort gate was single viable CD3+CD4+CD8-CD45RO+ cells for memory CD4+ T cells. This clone has a single count. Per the original data handling: After removing out-of-frame reads, around 2,000,000 distinct TCRbeta sequences remained. Here immunoSEQ multiplex PCR was the method, and the copy in TCRdb shows in-frame clones only, minus some. V and J calls plus clone size are reproduced from that table; the DNA served to infer D and trimming. This table holds 40,000 to 55,000 clones, 80% found once. V shed 4 bases, J shed 8 bases, and the junction held 12 bases outside the gene matches. The CDR3 covers 15 residues. Germline V gene sequence: CDR1 SGDLS, CDR2 YYNGEE.

The TCR sequence derives from an adult in good health and CMV-seropositive. Sequences were obtained from memory CD4+ T cells from blood. The chain carries TRBV9 and TRBJ1-2, with 9 bases aligning to TRBD1. In nucleotides, the CDR3 is TGTGCCAGCAGCCCCACCCCCGGGACAGGGTACGGCTACACCTTC. Its protein product is CASSPTPGTGYGYTF.